The 27 T cell receptor beta chains presented below share a single source sample, sequenced in a study of radiation and T cells in renal cell carcinoma (dated by TCRdb to the early 2020s). Preparation of the library involved the immunoSEQ multiplex PCR assay. This immuneACCESS table, as held by TCRdb, lists in-frame sequences with V and J called but not all clones. Of the missing ones, under half trace to an unresolved V gene in checked studies; the others have no known cause. The sample records about 150,000 clones, roughly 87% of which are singletons. The ten largest clones add up to around 13% of the sample. Per the publication, the time point label means: blood 2 weeks post-SBRT. The sample's treatment or condition label, in plain terms: 15 Gy SBRT to primary tumor, nephrectomy 4 weeks later. Here the sequenced sample was blood, taken from a patient whose treatment included radiotherapy and nephrectomy. The receptor set was obtained from a woman aged 45-65 years with renal cell carcinoma.

V gene TRBV7-6 combines with J gene TRBJ2-1, with 7 bases matching TRBD1. The germline V gene has CDR1 SGHVS and CDR2 FNYEAQ. The CDR3 is made up of 14 amino acids. Trimming removed 8 bases from V and 4 bases from J; junction bases left unmatched: 8. CDR3 nucleotides: TGTGCCAGCGCCGCAGACAGGGCTTACAATGAGCAGTTCTTC. It translates to CASAADRAYNEQFF.

The chain joins TRBV25-1 to TRBJ1-4, with D unclear. This CDR3 region has 11 residues. V lost 4 bases and J 8 bases, leaving 5 bases between the germline ends. Germline V gives CDR1 MGHDK, CDR2 SYGVNS. This CDR3 is CASSGYEKLFF. CDR3 DNA: TGTGCCAGCAGTGGCTACGAAAAACTGTTTTTT.

The gene calls are TRBV13 and TRBJ2-7, with D perhaps TRBD2 (6 bases). This CDR3 is 14 amino acids long. Germline CDR1 and CDR2: PRHDT and FYEKMQ (reference sequence). V lost 5 bases and J 2 bases, leaving 13 bases between the germline ends. CDR3 coding DNA: TGTGCCAGCAGCGCCGGTGGAGGGACCTACGAGCAGTACTTC. This gives the protein CASSAGGGTYEQYF.

The V call is TRBV7-2, the J call TRBJ1-5, with TRBD1 matching 7 bases. Per germline, CDR1 SGHTA and CDR2 FQGNSA. This CDR3 has 16 amino acids. After removal of 4 bases from V and 2 bases from J, the junction contained 8 bases not matched to a gene. CDR3: CASSYGTVPRNQPQHF. The CDR3 DNA follows: TGTGCCAGCAGCTATGGGACAGTCCCTCGCAATCAGCCCCAGCATTTT.

The rearrangement joins TRBV5-6 to TRBJ1-5; 7 bases line up with TRBD1. The CDR3 length is 14 residues. The germline V gene encodes CDR1 SGHDT and CDR2 YYEEEE. The V gene end was trimmed by 4 bases and the J gene end by 3 bases; junction bases not matched to a gene: 4. The CDR3 here is CASSTGQFNQPQHF. As DNA, the CDR3 is TGTGCCAGCAGCACGGGACAGTTCAATCAGCCCCAGCATTTT.

The J gene is TRBJ2-3, the V gene TRBV4-3; D is unclear. The V end lost 0 bases, the J end lost 2 bases, and 18 bases lay between the germline ends. There are 18 residues in the CDR3. Germline CDR1 and CDR2: LGHNA and YSLEER. The CDR3 reads CASSQDYTVAGYTDTQYF. The CDR3 region has the DNA TGCGCCAGCAGCCAAGATTATACCGTCGCCGGATACACAGATACGCAGTATTTT.

This sequence joins TRBV7-2 and TRBJ2-5; 11 bases are shared with TRBD2. The V and J ends lost 3 bases and 2 bases, in that order; junction bases with no gene match: 2. From germline, CDR1 is SGHTA and CDR2 FQGNSA. CDR3 length equals 15 residues. The CDR3, as DNA: TGTGCCAGCAGCTTGACTAGCGGGATACAAGAGACCCAGTACTTC. It is translated as CASSLTSGIQETQYF.

The V and J genes are TRBV6-1 and TRBJ1-6; D is uncertain. There are 15 residues in the CDR3. V shed 1 base and J shed 8 bases, with 12 bases lying between them. From germline, CDR1 is MNHNS and CDR2 SASEGT. CDR3 region: CASSEVGGLDSPLHF. The CDR3 bases are TGTGCCAGCAGTGAAGTGGGTGGTTTGGATTCACCCCTCCACTTT.

This chain uses TRBV7-9 with TRBJ1-3; D uncertain. The V end lost 6 bases, the J end lost 4 bases, and 10 bases lay between the germline ends. There are 13 residues in the CDR3. Germline V lookup: CDR1 SEHNR, CDR2 FQNEAQ (reference sequence). The CDR3 nucleotides read TGTGCCAGCAGTCACGGACGCGGAAACACCATATATTTT. Protein sequence: CASSHGRGNTIYF.

The chain carries TRBV6-5 and TRBJ2-3; 8 positions agree with TRBD2. The germline V gene encodes CDR1 MNHEY and CDR2 SVGAGI. CDR3 length: 14 amino acids. With V trimmed by 10 bases and J by 6 bases, 12 bases remained unmatched. This CDR3 is CATAGGARRDTQYF. The CDR3 DNA sequence: TGTGCCACCGCCGGGGGGGCCAGACGGGATACGCAGTATTTT.

The gene calls are TRBV18 and TRBJ1-2; a possible D gene is TRBD1 (6 bases). V gave up 3 bases and J gave up 0 bases, with 14 bases separating them. This CDR3 comprises 16 residues. Per germline, CDR1 KGHSH and CDR2 LQKENI. As DNA, the CDR3 is TGTGCCAGCTCACCCTTTGCCGGGACAACTAACTATGGCTACACCTTC. Protein: CASSPFAGTTNYGYTF.

In DNA, the CDR3 is TGCGCCAGCACGGGATGGCAGGGGAACACCGGGGAGCTGTTTTTT. Translating it yields CASTGWQGNTGELFF. The J gene is TRBJ2-2, the V gene TRBV5-1, with D perhaps matching TRBD1 or TRBD2 (5 bases each). The CDR3 runs to 15 residues. Germline CDR1 SGHRS, CDR2 YFSETQ. Trimming removed 6 bases from V and 1 base from J, with 13 bases in between.

V usage is TRBV6-5 and J usage is TRBJ2-7, with no clear D. V dropped 2 bases and J dropped 7 bases, with 12 bases sitting between them. There are 13 residues in the CDR3. Germline V gives CDR1 MNHEY, CDR2 SVGAGI. The DNA of the CDR3 is TGTGCCAGCAGTTACGACGTTTTGACAGAGCAGTACTTC. This gives the protein CASSYDVLTEQYF.

The J gene is TRBJ1-1, the V gene TRBV11-2; D may be TRBD1 (5 bases). V shed 1 base and J shed 5 bases, with 11 bases lying between them. The CDR3 extends over 14 amino acids. Germline V CDR1 and CDR2: SGHAT, FQNNGV. CDR3 DNA: TGTGCCAGCAGCTTAGCAATGGGGGGGACTGAAGCTTTCTTT. Translating it yields CASSLAMGGTEAFF.

This clone was recorded only once. V is TRBV19 and J is TRBJ1-5, with D possibly TRBD1 on 5 matching bases. The CDR3 length is 15 residues. Germline V lookup: CDR1 LNHDA, CDR2 SQIVND (reference sequence). Trimming cost V 1 base and J 7 bases, with 14 bases left between them. CDR3 coding DNA: TGTGCCAGTAGTATAGCGGCAGGGATAGGCCAGCCCCAGCATTTT. It is translated as CASSIAAGIGQPQHF.

The sample holds one count of this clone. An end of the junction differs from the germline gene, which may be a read error. The CDR3 coding sequence is TGTGCTAGCAGCTTAGCCGGAGGAGGGCAAGAGACCCAGTACTTC. As protein: CASSLAGGGQETQYF. The chain joins TRBV7-7 to TRBJ2-5; D might be TRBD2 (6 bases). Germline CDR1 is SSHAT and CDR2 is FNYEAQ (reference sequence). CDR3 length: 15 residues.

V is TRBV7-9 and J is TRBJ2-3; 8 bases fit TRBD1. CDR1 is SEHNR and CDR2 is FQNEAQ in the germline V gene (reference sequence). The CDR3 spans 14 residues. Germline trimming cut 5 bases from V and 4 bases from J; bases unmatched to any gene: 5. CDR3 in DNA: TGTGCCAGCAGCCCACAGGGGGGAGCAGATACGCAGTATTTT. Its protein is CASSPQGGADTQYF.

This chain joins TRBV10-2 and TRBJ2-7; no clear D gene. The germline CDR1 and CDR2 sequences are WSHSY and SAAADI. The CDR3 loop spans 13 amino acids. The V end lost 2 bases, the J end lost 3 bases, and 8 bases lay between the germline ends. In nucleotides, the CDR3 is TGCGCCAGCAGTGAGACTAAAATCTACGAGCAGTACTTC. As protein: CASSETKIYEQYF.

The chain uses TRBV4-1 and TRBJ2-5; D is unresolved. This CDR3 has 15 amino acids. Germline-derived CDR1 and CDR2 are MGHRA and YSYEKL. The V and J ends lost 1 base and 5 bases respectively, with 14 bases between them. CDR3 residues: CASSQVRTLEETQYF. DNA of the CDR3: TGCGCCAGCAGCCAAGTACGCACCCTGGAGGAGACCCAGTACTTC.

J is TRBJ1-1 and V is TRBV6-5; D ambiguous. The CDR3 extends over 16 amino acids. The germline V gene encodes CDR1 MNHEY and CDR2 SVGAGI. Deletions cut 0 bases from V and 3 bases from J, with 14 bases between. CDR3 bases: TGTGCCAGCAGTTACTCGATGGCCCGCCAATACACTGAAGCTTTCTTT. Encoded protein: CASSYSMARQYTEAFF.

The chain uses TRBV29-1 and TRBJ1-2, with a tentative D call TRBD1 (6 bases). Per germline, CDR1 SQVTM and CDR2 ANQGSEA. This CDR3 has 12 amino acids. V was clipped by 2 bases and J by 8 bases, with 12 bases between them. The DNA for the CDR3 is TGCAGCGTTGAAAGGGGGAGTAAAGGCTACACCTTC. Amino acid sequence: CSVERGSKGYTF.

This chain links TRBV7-9 with TRBJ1-3; tentatively, D is TRBD1 (5 bases). The germline V gene encodes CDR1 SEHNR and CDR2 FQNEAQ (reference sequence). V lost 6 bases, J lost 8 bases, and 20 bases lay in between. The CDR3 totals 15 residues. CDR3 sequence: CASSAVGERGHTIYF. The CDR3 DNA follows: TGTGCCAGCAGTGCGGTAGGGGAAAGAGGACACACCATATATTTT. Based on the CDR3 plus reference TRBV7-9 and TRBJ1-3, the full variable domain is DTGVSQNPRHKITKRGQNVTFRCDPISEHNRLYWYRQTLGQGPEFLTYFQNEAQLEKSRLLSDRFSAERPKGSFSTLEIQRTEQGDSAMYLCASSAVGERGHTIYFGEGSWLTVV.

The chain couples TRBV7-8 to TRBJ2-1, with a tentative D call TRBD1 (6 bases). This CDR3 is built from 15 residues. V was clipped by 2 bases and J by 7 bases, with 15 bases between them. Per germline, CDR1 SGHVS and CDR2 FQNEAQ. The CDR3 reads CASSLRTASGNEQFF. CDR3 bases: TGTGCCAGCAGCTTAAGGACAGCCTCAGGGAATGAGCAGTTCTTC.

This chain connects TRBV7-9 to TRBJ1-2; unclear D gene. V shed 1 base and J shed 4 bases, with 7 bases lying between them. This CDR3 is 13 amino acids long. In germline, CDR1 is SEHNR, CDR2 FQNEAQ (reference sequence). This CDR3 reads CASSLDSGYGYTF. The CDR3 region has the DNA TGTGCCAGCAGCTTAGACTCAGGCTATGGCTACACCTTC.

The chain links TRBV4-3 to TRBJ1-2, with TRBD1 matching over 8 bases. The germline V gene has CDR1 LGHNA and CDR2 YSLEER. CDR3 length: 15 residues. J lost 4 bases, V lost 2 bases, and 6 bases had no gene match. CDR3 nucleotide sequence: TGCGCCAGCAGCCAAACGACAGGGGTTCCCTATGGCTACACCTTC. This encodes CASSQTTGVPYGYTF.

The rearrangement uses TRBV10-3 and TRBJ2-7, with D possibly matching TRBD1 (6 bases). V shed 0 bases and J shed 3 bases, with 9 bases lying between them. This CDR3 has 14 residues. The germline gives CDR1 ENHRY, CDR2 SYGVKD. CDR3 sequence (DNA): TGTGCCATCAGTGAGTCGTGGACAGTCTACGAGCAGTACTTC. Its translation is CAISESWTVYEQYF.

This clone was detected only once. The sample has other DNA sequences that encode this CDR3 too. V gene TRBV7-2 combines with J gene TRBJ1-5; TRBD1 matches at 7 bases. The CDR3 is 15 amino acids. V was clipped by 1 base and J by 3 bases; unmatched bases: 3. Looked up from germline, CDR1 is SGHTA and CDR2 is FQGNSA. CDR3 DNA sequence: TGTGCCAGCAGCTTAGGGACAGGTACCAATCAGCCCCAGCATTTT. Its protein is CASSLGTGTNQPQHF.